The TCR beta chain described here comes from a study of blood T cells in healthy people across ages. Study observations and caveats: Diversity estimated from one million T cells was considered an underestimate.

The germline CDR1 and CDR2 sequences are SGHRS and YFSETQ. The CDR3 totals 15 residues. V lost 3 bases and J lost 5; bases outside the gene matches: 7. Primers used in a second PCR of about 6 to 11 cycles were a sample-barcoded 5' primer and a J-beta primer mix. Researchers report that a template-switch adaptor with 12 random nucleotides tagged each cDNA molecule. Every sample gave at least 2.5 million paired-end reads containing CDR3. TCRdb re-called the 5' RACE reads through MiXCR, storing one row per CDR3 protein. This sample has over a million distinct CDR3 sequences; 35% to 50% occur once, and the top ten carry approximately 20%. The sample providers were healthy Caucasian people from Russia, aged about 6 to 90. Concerning this clonotype itself: Its antigen is not known.

The V call is TRBV5-1, the J call TRBJ2-1; TRBD2 matches at 8 bases. This clonotype was obtained from a woman aged 60-70 years in good health. Sequencing was carried out using blood. The CDR3 protein is CASSSIAGYNNEQFF. As DNA, the CDR3 is TGCGCCAGCAGCTCGATAGCGGGATACAACAATGAGCAGTTCTTC.